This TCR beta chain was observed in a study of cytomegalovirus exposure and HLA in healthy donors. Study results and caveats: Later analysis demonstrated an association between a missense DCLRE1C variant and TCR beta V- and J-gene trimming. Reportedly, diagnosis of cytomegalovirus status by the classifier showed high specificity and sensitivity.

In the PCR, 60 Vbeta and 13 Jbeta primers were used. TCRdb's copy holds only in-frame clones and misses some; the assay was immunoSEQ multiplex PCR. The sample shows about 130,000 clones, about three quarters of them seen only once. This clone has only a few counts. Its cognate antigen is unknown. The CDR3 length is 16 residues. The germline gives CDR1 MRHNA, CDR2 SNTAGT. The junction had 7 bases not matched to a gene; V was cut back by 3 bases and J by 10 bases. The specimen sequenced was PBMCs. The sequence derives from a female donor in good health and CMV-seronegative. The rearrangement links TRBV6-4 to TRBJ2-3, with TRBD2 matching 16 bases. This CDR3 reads CASSEKGLAGGPPQYF. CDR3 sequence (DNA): TGTGCCAGCAGTGAGAAGGGACTAGCGGGAGGGCCCCCGCAGTATTTT.